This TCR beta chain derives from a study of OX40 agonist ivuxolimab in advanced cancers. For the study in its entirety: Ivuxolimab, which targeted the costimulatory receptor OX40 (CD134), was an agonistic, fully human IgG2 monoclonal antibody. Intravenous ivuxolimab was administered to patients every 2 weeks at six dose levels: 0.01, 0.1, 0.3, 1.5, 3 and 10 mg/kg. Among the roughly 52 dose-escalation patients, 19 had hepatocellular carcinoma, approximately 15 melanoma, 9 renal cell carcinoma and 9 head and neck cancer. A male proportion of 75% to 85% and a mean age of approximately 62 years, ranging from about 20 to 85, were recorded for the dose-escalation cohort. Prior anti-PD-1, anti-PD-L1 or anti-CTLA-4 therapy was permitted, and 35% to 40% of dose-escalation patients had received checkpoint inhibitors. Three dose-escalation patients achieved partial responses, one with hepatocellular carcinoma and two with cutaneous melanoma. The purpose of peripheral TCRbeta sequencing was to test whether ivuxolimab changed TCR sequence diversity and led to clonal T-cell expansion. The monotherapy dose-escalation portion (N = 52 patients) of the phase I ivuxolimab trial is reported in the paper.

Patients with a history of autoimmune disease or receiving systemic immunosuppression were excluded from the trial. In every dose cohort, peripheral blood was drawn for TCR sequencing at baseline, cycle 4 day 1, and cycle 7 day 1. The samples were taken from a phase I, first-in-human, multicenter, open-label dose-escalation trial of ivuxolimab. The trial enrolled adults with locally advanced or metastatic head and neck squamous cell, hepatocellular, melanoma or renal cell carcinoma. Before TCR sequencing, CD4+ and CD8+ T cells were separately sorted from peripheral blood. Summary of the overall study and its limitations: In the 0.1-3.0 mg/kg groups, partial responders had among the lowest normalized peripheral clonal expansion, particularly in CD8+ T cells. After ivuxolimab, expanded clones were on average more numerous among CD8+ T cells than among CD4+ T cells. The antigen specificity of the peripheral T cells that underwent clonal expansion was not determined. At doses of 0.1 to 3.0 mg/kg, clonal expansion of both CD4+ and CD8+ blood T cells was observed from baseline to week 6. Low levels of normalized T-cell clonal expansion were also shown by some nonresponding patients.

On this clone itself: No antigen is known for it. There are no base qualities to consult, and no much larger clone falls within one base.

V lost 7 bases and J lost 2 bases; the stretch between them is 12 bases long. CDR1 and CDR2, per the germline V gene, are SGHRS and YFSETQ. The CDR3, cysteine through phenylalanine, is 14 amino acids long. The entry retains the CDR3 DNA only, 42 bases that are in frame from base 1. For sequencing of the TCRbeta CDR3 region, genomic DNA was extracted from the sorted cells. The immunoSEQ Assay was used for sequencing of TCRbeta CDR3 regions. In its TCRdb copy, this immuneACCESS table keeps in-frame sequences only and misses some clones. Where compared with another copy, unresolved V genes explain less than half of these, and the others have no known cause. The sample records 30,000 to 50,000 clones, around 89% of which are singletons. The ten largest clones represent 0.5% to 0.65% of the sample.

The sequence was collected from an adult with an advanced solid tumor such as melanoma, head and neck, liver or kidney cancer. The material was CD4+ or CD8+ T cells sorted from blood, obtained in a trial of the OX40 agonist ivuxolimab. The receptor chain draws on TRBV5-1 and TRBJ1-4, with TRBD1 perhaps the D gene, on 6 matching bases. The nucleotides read TGCGCCAGCGCTACAGGGCCGACTAATGAAAAACTGTTTTTT. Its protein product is CASATGPTNEKLFF.